What follows describes a single T cell receptor (beta chain). The source of the sample is a study of blood T cell repertoires in COVID-19. Per germline, CDR1 KGHDR and CDR2 SFDVKD. V lost 3 bases to trimming and J lost 3 bases; unmatched junction nucleotides: 3. CDR3 length: 15 residues. Method: immunoSEQ multiplex PCR; TCRdb's copy keeps in-frame clones and lacks some. The sample has around 92,000 clones; approximately 79% are singletons. The source is a man between 65 and 79 years old with COVID-19, enrolled during active disease. The chain uses TRBV24-1 and TRBJ2-7, with 11 bases matching TRBD2. Sequenced: peripheral blood. CDR3 amino acids: CATSDTGLAVYEQYF. As DNA, the CDR3 is TGTGCCACCAGTGATACGGGACTAGCGGTCTACGAGCAGTACTTC.